This TCR beta chain was sequenced in a study of T cells in tumors after PD-1 blockade. As for the study in general: Patients had no prior checkpoint blockade, systemic immunosuppressants, or anti-cancer therapy within 4 weeks. Treatment was either pembrolizumab 200 mg every 3 weeks or cemiplimab 350 mg every 2 weeks. A subset received ongoing vismodegib 150 mg daily alongside anti-PD-1 therapy.

Tumor or blood genomic DNA was sequenced, with inputs of about 550 ng to 6,004 ng. In this sample, this clone turned up once. The CDR3 has 16 amino acids. Germline V gene lookup returns CDR1 LNHDA and CDR2 SQIVND (reference sequence). V shed 3 bases, J shed 4 bases, and the junction held 11 bases outside the gene matches. Produced via immunoSEQ multiplex PCR; TCRdb's table is partial and in-frame only. The sample yields 50,000 to 75,000 clones, about 74% seen once. The TCR originated in a human donor with basal cell carcinoma. The sequencing used PBMCs, collected after anti-PD-1 treatment. The gene calls are TRBV19 and TRBJ2-5, with 7 positions matching TRBD2. In nucleotides, the CDR3 is TGTGCCAGTAGTATGCGATCCGGGACGGGAGGAGAGACCCAGTACTTC. Its protein is CASSMRSGTGGETQYF.